The 17 T cell receptor beta chains in this list originate from one sample, sequenced in a study of blood T cells in healthy people across ages. Using a J-beta primer mix together with a sample-barcoded 5' primer, a second PCR was run for about 6 to 11 cycles. Each CDR3 protein gets one entry after TCRdb re-called the 5' RACE reads with MiXCR. This table has more than 800,000 distinct CDR3 sequences, 29% appearing once. The sequencing sample was made of blood. The receptors originated from an elderly woman in good health.

This clonotype was detected ten times or more. The rearrangement uses TRBV7-6 and TRBJ2-1; TRBD2 aligns across 10 bases. There are 15 residues in the CDR3. CDR1 and CDR2 (germline): SGHVS, FNYEAQ. J was trimmed by 9 bases and V by 0 bases; bases with no gene match: 5. The CDR3 sequence is CASSLAHTSGVEQFF. In nucleotides, the CDR3 is TGTGCCAGCAGCTTAGCGCACACTAGCGGGGTTGAGCAGTTCTTC.

Note on this clonotype: At one end the junction does not follow the germline gene, possibly because of a read error. This chain connects TRBV12-3 or TRBV12-4 to TRBJ2-1; 10 nucleotides match TRBD2. The CDR3 spans 16 residues. DNA for the CDR3: TGTGCCGGCAGTCTCGGATTAGCGGGGGGACACGATGAGCAGTTCTTC. Its translation: CAGSLGLAGGHDEQFF.

This clonotype occurred a few times. This may arise from a read error, as a much more abundant clone is one base away. The V gene is TRBV7-2, the J gene TRBJ2-7, with 8 bases fitting TRBD1. There are 14 residues in the CDR3. From germline, CDR1 is SGHTA and CDR2 FQGNSA. The V segment lost 0 bases and the J segment 7 bases; nucleotides outside the gene matches: 5. CDR3 protein: CASSLAGQVNEQYF. CDR3 DNA: TGTGCCAGCAGCTTAGCGGGACAGGTCAATGAGCAGTACTTC.

The chain has TRBV5-1 and TRBJ1-3; D is unresolved. In germline, CDR1 is SGHRS, CDR2 YFSETQ. V shed 3 bases and J shed 6 bases, with 13 bases lying between them. The CDR3 runs to 14 residues. CDR3 coding DNA: TGCGCCAGCAGCTCGGGTACAGCCGAAAACACCATATATTTT. This translates into CASSSGTAENTIYF.

This clonotype was recorded at least ten times. This rearrangement joins TRBV27 to TRBJ2-3; 11 bases match TRBD2. This CDR3 spans 16 amino acids. Germline lookup yields CDR1 MNHEY and CDR2 SMNVEV (reference sequence). Trimming took 4 bases from V and 3 from J; bases not matched to a gene: 6. In DNA form, the CDR3 reads TGTGCCAGCAGTTCCCTGACTAGCGGGGTAACAGATACGCAGTATTTT. Translation gives CASSSLTSGVTDTQYF.

Ten or more counts support this clonotype. The chain joins TRBV6-2 or TRBV6-3 to TRBJ2-1; 11 bases align to TRBD1. This CDR3 region has 15 residues. Germline-derived CDR1 and CDR2 are MNHEY and SVGEGT. J was trimmed by 8 bases and V by 6 bases; bases with no gene match: 9. The DNA for the CDR3 is TGTGCCAGCAGCTTGGGACAGGGGGGAAAAGATGAGCAGTTCTTC. Encoded protein: CASSLGQGGKDEQFF.

V usage is TRBV4-1 and J usage is TRBJ2-1, with D possibly matching TRBD1 (7 bases). CDR3 length equals 16 residues. Germline V gene data show CDR1 as MGHRA and CDR2 as YSYEKL. V was trimmed by 0 bases and J by 7 bases, leaving 16 bases between them. CDR3 loop: CASSQDLVAGGNEQFF. CDR3 nucleotides: TGCGCCAGCAGCCAAGATCTGGTGGCAGGGGGGAATGAGCAGTTCTTC.

There are many counts of this clonotype. V and J are TRBV6-2 or TRBV6-3 and TRBJ2-1; D is undetermined. Germline V gene data show CDR1 as MNHEY and CDR2 as SVGEGT. The germline V and J ends were trimmed by 6 bases and 10 bases, with 16 bases remaining between them. This CDR3 spans 13 amino acids. The CDR3 here is CASRPDAGLEQFF. CDR3 nucleotide sequence: TGTGCCAGCAGGCCCGACGCAGGCCTCGAGCAGTTCTTC.

The chain uses TRBV19 and TRBJ2-3, with D unclear. Trimming removed 6 bases from V and 4 bases from J, with 14 bases in between. CDR1 and CDR2 (germline): LNHDA, SQIVND (reference sequence). This CDR3 spans 14 amino acids. DNA for the CDR3: TGTGCCAGTAGCATTAGGGCAAGCTCAGATACGCAGTATTTT. Its translation: CASSIRASSDTQYF.

This clonotype was seen repeatedly, ten times or more. The junction departs from germline at one end; a sequencing error may be responsible. The chain links TRBV20-1 to TRBJ2-7, with TRBD2 identical over 12 bases. CDR1 and CDR2 (germline): DFQATT, SNEGSKA (reference sequence). The CDR3 extends over 13 amino acids. CDR3 amino acids: CSTSGGPSYEQYF. For the CDR3, the DNA is TGCAGTACTAGCGGGGGGCCCTCCTACGAGCAGTACTTC.

This clonotype appeared many times. A single base separates this from a much larger clone, so it may be a read error. The chain combines TRBV29-1 with TRBJ2-1; maybe TRBD2 (7 bases). The J call may not be correct, given that the DNA end is closer to TRBJ2-7. This CDR3 is built from 16 residues. Germline-derived CDR1 and CDR2 are SQVTM and ANQGSEA. CDR3 amino acids: CSVGGGGPGSYNEQYF. CDR3 bases: TGCAGCGTAGGGGGAGGGGGTCCTGGGTCCTACAATGAGCAGTACTTC.

The J gene is TRBJ2-7, the V gene TRBV5-1; 10 nucleotides match TRBD1. The CDR3 has 17 amino acids. V gave up 0 bases and J gave up 2 bases; unmatched junction bases: 8. Germline V gene sequence: CDR1 SGHRS, CDR2 YFSETQ. The CDR3 DNA follows: TGCGCCAGCAGCTTGGCCCTCCCCGGGACAGGGGCCTACGAGCAGTACTTC. Translated, it gives CASSLALPGTGAYEQYF. Using reference TRBV5-1 and TRBJ2-7 for the parts outside the CDR3, the full variable domain is KAGVTQTPRYLIKTRGQQVTLSCSPISGHRSVSWYQQTPGQGLQFLFEYFSETQRNKGNFPGRFSGRQFSNSRSEMNVSTLELGDSALYLCASSLALPGTGAYEQYFGPGTRLTVT.

This clonotype was counted ten times or more. The rearrangement joins TRBV29-1 to TRBJ1-2, with TRBD1 identical over 7 bases. Trimming took 4 bases from V and 1 from J; bases not matched to a gene: 15. Germline V gene lookup returns CDR1 SQVTM and CDR2 ANQGSEA. This CDR3 spans 17 amino acids. In DNA form, the CDR3 reads TGCAGCGTTGTAGGGCCTGAGACAGGGAATCATAACTATGGCTACACCTTC. Its protein is CSVVGPETGNHNYGYTF.

This sequence joins TRBV5-1 and TRBJ1-1, with D maybe TRBD1 (5 bases). In germline, CDR1 is SGHRS, CDR2 YFSETQ. V dropped 3 bases and J dropped 6 bases, with 15 bases sitting between them. The CDR3 totals 14 residues. The CDR3 protein is CASSSGTGGAEAFF. CDR3 coding DNA: TGCGCCAGCAGCTCCGGGACGGGGGGTGCTGAAGCTTTCTTT. The complete variable domain, with remaining parts taken from reference TRBV5-1 and TRBJ1-1, reads KAGVTQTPRYLIKTRGQQVTLSCSPISGHRSVSWYQQTPGQGLQFLFEYFSETQRNKGNFPGRFSGRQFSNSRSEMNVSTLELGDSALYLCASSSGTGGAEAFFGQGTRLTVV.

Note on this clonotype: Germline and junction disagree at one end, which may indicate a read error. V is TRBV10-1 and J is TRBJ2-7, with 8 bases aligning to TRBD1. Germline V CDR1 and CDR2: WNHNN, SYGVQD (reference sequence). The CDR3 runs 14 residues. In nucleotides, the CDR3 is TGCGTCAGCAGTGAAGGACAGGGCCCCTACGAGCAGTACTTC. Protein product: CVSSEGQGPYEQYF.

The V and J genes are TRBV11-2 and TRBJ1-1; perhaps TRBD1 as D (6 bases). Germline V gene data show CDR1 as SGHAT and CDR2 as FQNNGV. V gave up 5 bases and J gave up 8 bases, with 12 bases separating them. The CDR3 runs to 12 residues. The chain's CDR3 is CASSPQGPEAFF. DNA of the CDR3: TGTGCCAGCAGCCCTCAGGGGCCCGAAGCTTTCTTT.

This clonotype was counted at least ten times. The chain joins TRBV6-1 to TRBJ1-6, with D tentatively TRBD1 (5 bases). This CDR3 contains 15 residues. The V gene lost 2 bases and the J gene lost 9 bases, with 14 bases spanning the gap. Germline CDR1 is MNHNS and CDR2 is SASEGT. CDR3 in amino acids: CASSESGFGGSPLHF. As DNA, the CDR3 is TGTGCCAGCAGTGAAAGCGGCTTTGGGGGTTCACCCCTCCACTTT.